These T cell receptor beta chains were read from a single sample in a study of blood T cell repertoires in COVID-19. Only in-frame clones appear in the TCRdb table, and some are missing; sequencing was by immunoSEQ multiplex PCR. The sample has about 160,000 clones; just over 85% are singletons. Sequenced input: peripheral blood. All receptors come from a man in his sixties or seventies with acute or convalescent COVID-19. Each CDR3 is given with its conserved first and last residue. A D gene is named only where the DNA matches it firmly. Clone sizes are given selectively: once, few, many, or a class where the clone is expanded.

TRBJ2-2,.,TRBV21-1,.,TGTGCCAGCAGCAAAGACGACGGGAGGGCCAGGACCGGGGAGCTGTTTTTT,CASSKDDGRARTGELFF
TRBJ2-1,.,TRBV7-3,TRBD2,TGTGCCAGCAGCTTAACGGGCAGCGGGAGGGGCAATGAGCAGTTCTTC,CASSLTGSGRGNEQFF
TRBJ1-1,.,TRBV10-3,.,TGTGCCATCAGGCAGGACAGAAATGCTGAAGCTTTCTTT,CAIRQDRNAEAFF
TRBJ2-3,.,TRBV15,TRBD2,TGTGCCACCAGCAGAGGGCTAGCGGGAGGACCTAGCACAGATACGCAGTATTTT,CATSRGLAGGPSTDTQYF
TRBJ2-5,.,TRBV5-1,.,TGCGCCAGCAGCTTGAGTAGGGGGCAAGAGACCCAGTACTTC,CASSLSRGQETQYF
TRBJ1-5,.,TRBV7-3,.,TGTGCCAGCAGCTTAGGGCAGGGTGATGATCAGCCCCAGCATTTT,CASSLGQGDDQPQHF
TRBJ2-1,.,TRBV2,TRBD1,TGTGCCAGCAGCCGGGACAGGGGGCGCACGGCCAATGAGCAGTTCTTC,CASSRDRGRTANEQFF
TRBJ2-3,.,TRBV11-2,TRBD2,TGTGCCAGCAGCTTAAGGAGGGGACTAGCGGGAGGAGATACGCAGTATTTT,CASSLRRGLAGGDTQYF
TRBJ2-7,.,TRBV19,TRBD2,TGTGCCAGTAGTCCCCCCGGCGGGGGAAGGTACGAGCAGTACTTC,CASSPPGGGRYEQYF
TRBJ1-3,.,TRBV25-1,.,TGTGCCAGCAGTGAATATTCGGGGTATGGAAACACCATATATTTT,CASSEYSGYGNTIYF
TRBJ2-7,.,TRBV19,TRBD1,TGTGCCAGTAGGATGACAGGGGGCAAGGACGAGCAGTACTTC,CASRMTGGKDEQYF
TRBJ1-4,.,TRBV28,.,TGTGCCAGCAGTCTACTAATCCCCGACTCTGAAAAACTGTTTTTT,CASSLLIPDSEKLFF
TRBJ2-2,.,TRBV5-1,.,TGCGCCAGCAGCTTGGCCTGGGCCGAACACGGGGAGCTGTTTTTT,CASSLAWAEHGELFF
TRBJ2-2,.,TRBV18,.,TGTGCCAGCTCACCACAGGGACTCTATAACACCGGGGAGCTGTTTTTT,CASSPQGLYNTGELFF
TRBJ2-7,.,TRBV9,TRBD2,TGTGCCAGCAGCCCGGGACTAGCGGGAGCCTACGAGCAGTACTTC,CASSPGLAGAYEQYF
TRBJ1-5,.,TRBV3-1/TRBV3-2,TRBD1,TGTGCCAGCAGCCAAGACATAACCGGGACAGGCGCCAATCAGCCCCAGCATTTT,CASSQDITGTGANQPQHF
TRBJ2-7,.,TRBV25-1,.,TGTGCCAGCAGTGAAGACAGTAGCTACGAGCAGTACTTC,CASSEDSSYEQYF
TRBJ2-3,.,TRBV15,TRBD1,TGTGCCACCAACACAGGGGATCCCTGGTCCGCAGATACGCAGTATTTT,CATNTGDPWSADTQYF
TRBJ1-1,few,TRBV25-1,.,TGTGCCAGCTGGGACTTGAACACTGAAGCTTTCTTT,CASWDLNTEAFF
TRBJ1-5,few,TRBV24-1,.,TGTGCCACCAGTGATTTTTGGGCACGGACGAGGGTCGGCAATCAGCCCCAGCATTTT,CATSDFWARTRVGNQPQHF
TRBJ2-2,.,TRBV10-3,TRBD2,TGTGCCATCAGTGAGTCAGCGGGAGGGGCCGGGGAGCTGTTTTTT,CAISESAGGAGELFF
TRBJ2-2,once,TRBV5-1,.,TGCGCCAGTACTCCCGGGACAAGAAACACCGGGGAGCTGTTTTTT,CASTPGTRNTGELFF
TRBJ2-7,few,TRBV5-1,TRBD1,TGCGCCAGCAGCCACCGGGACAGGGTCTACGAGCAGTACTTC,CASSHRDRVYEQYF
TRBJ2-3,once,TRBV18,.,TGTGCCAGCTCACCACCGACTAAACTCACAGATACGCAGTATTTT,CASSPPTKLTDTQYF
TRBJ2-1,.,TRBV24-1,.,TGTGCCACCAGTGACCCTACCGGGAGCTACAATGAGCAGTTCTTC,CATSDPTGSYNEQFF
TRBJ2-1,.,TRBV4-3,TRBD2,TGCGCCAGCAGCCCACAGCGGGAGGTAGGTGATGAGCAGTTCTTC,CASSPQREVGDEQFF
TRBJ1-3,once,TRBV19,TRBD1,TGTGCCAGTAGGGACAGGGCTGGAAACACCATATATTTT,CASRDRAGNTIYF
TRBJ1-3,once,TRBV9,TRBD1,TGTGCCAGCAGCGTAGCTGGGACAGGGTACTCTGGAAACACCATATATTTT,CASSVAGTGYSGNTIYF
TRBJ2-5,once,TRBV29-1,TRBD2,TGCAGCGTTGGGACTAGCGGGAGGGAGACCCAGTACTTC,CSVGTSGRETQYF
TRBJ1-3,.,TRBV4-1,.,TGCGCCAGCAGCCAAGATGAAGGGAGCAGAAACACCATATATTTT,CASSQDEGSRNTIYF
TRBJ1-2,.,TRBV3-1/TRBV3-2,.,TGTGCCAGCAGCCCCGCGTTGGACAGTTATGGCTACACCTTC,CASSPALDSYGYTF
TRBJ2-7,.,TRBV19,TRBD2,TGTGCCAGTAGTATAGTGCTAGCGGGAGACGAGCAGTACTTC,CASSIVLAGDEQYF
TRBJ2-2,.,TRBV6-5,.,TGTGCCAGCAGTTGGGGGGTCGCCGGGGAGCTGTTTTTT,CASSWGVAGELFF
TRBJ2-7,few,TRBV7-2,.,TGTGCCAGCAGCTTAGTGTTGTACGGCGGGGAGCAGTACTTC,CASSLVLYGGEQYF
TRBJ2-1,few,TRBV6-2/TRBV6-3,.,TGTGCCAGCAGTTACGGGACAACACATGAGCAGTTCTTC,CASSYGTTHEQFF
TRBJ2-7,.,TRBV6-2/TRBV6-3,.,TGTGCCAGCAGCCCAAACAGAGGGATCAACGAGCAGTACTTC,CASSPNRGINEQYF
TRBJ1-1,.,TRBV3-1/TRBV3-2,.,TGTGCCAGCAGCCTCTATAAGACTGAAGCTTTCTTT,CASSLYKTEAFF
TRBJ2-3,.,TRBV28,TRBD2,TGTGCCAGCCATCTAGCGGGAGGGCGGCCAGATACGCAGTATTTT,CASHLAGGRPDTQYF
TRBJ2-7,.,TRBV5-5,TRBD2,TGTGCCAGCAGCTCCACCGGACTAGCGGGAACTAGCCACGAGCAGTACTTC,CASSSTGLAGTSHEQYF
TRBJ2-2,.,TRBV27,TRBD2,TGTGCCAGCAGTTTATTAGGCGGGAGGGCAAACACCGGGGAGCTGTTTTTT,CASSLLGGRANTGELFF
TRBJ2-3,.,TRBV11-2,.,TGTGCCAGCAGCCTGGGGACTTCCACAGATACGCAGTATTTT,CASSLGTSTDTQYF